The 17 T cell receptor beta chains in this list originate from one sample, sequenced in a study of control samples from healthy donors and cancer patients. Libraries were prepared by immunoSEQ multiplex PCR; TCRdb keeps only in-frame clonotypes and omits some of them. The data hold approximately 190,000 clones, with about 90% observed a single time. Sequenced material: blood. These receptors all come from a man aged 30-40 years in good health.

The rearrangement joins TRBV5-1 to TRBJ2-3; TRBD2 aligns across 12 bases. The length of the CDR3 is 17 residues. In germline, CDR1 is SGHRS, CDR2 YFSETQ. The V and J ends lost 4 bases and 2 bases, in that order; junction bases with no gene match: 8. The CDR3 here is CASSPRTSGETTDTQYF. The CDR3 DNA sequence: TGCGCCAGCAGCCCCAGGACTAGCGGGGAAACCACAGATACGCAGTATTTT.

V usage is TRBV20-1 and J usage is TRBJ1-1; TRBD1 matches at 7 bases. V shed 3 bases, J shed 0 bases, and the junction held 7 bases outside the gene matches. The CDR3 spans 15 residues. Germline V gene lookup returns CDR1 DFQATT and CDR2 SNEGSKA (reference sequence). The CDR3 reads CSASPTGALNTEAFF. DNA for the CDR3: TGCAGTGCTAGTCCCACAGGGGCCCTGAACACTGAAGCTTTCTTT.

This chain links TRBV28 with TRBJ2-2; no definite D call. The V gene's germline CDR1 is MDHEN and CDR2 SYDVKM. CDR3 length: 12 amino acids. V gave up 2 bases and J gave up 5 bases, with 3 bases separating them. The CDR3 loop reads CASSLRTGELFF. CDR3 nucleotides: TGTGCCAGCAGTTTACGTACCGGGGAGCTGTTTTTT.

The chain couples TRBV2 to TRBJ1-5; TRBD1 might be the D (6 bases). The ends were cut back, 7 bases at V and 5 bases at J, with 15 bases in the middle. This CDR3 is 14 amino acids long. Germline V gene lookup returns CDR1 SNHLY and CDR2 FYNNEI. The CDR3 sequence is CASTMYRDYQPQHF. CDR3 DNA sequence: TGTGCCAGCACCATGTACAGGGACTATCAGCCCCAGCATTTT.

The J gene is TRBJ2-3, the V gene TRBV10-1; D is unresolved. Germline values: CDR1 WNHNN, CDR2 SYGVQD (reference sequence). Trimming removed 4 bases at V and 1 base at J, with 9 bases between. The CDR3 is 14 amino acids. The CDR3 nucleotides are TGCGCCAGCAGTGGGAATAGGGGCACAGATACGCAGTATTTT. Translating gives CASSGNRGTDTQYF.

CDR3 bases: TGTGCCAGCAGCCCCGTCCGTACTGAAGCTTTCTTT. This gives the protein CASSPVRTEAFF. V and J are TRBV9 and TRBJ1-1, with D hard to call. This CDR3 is 12 amino acids long. Deletions cut 4 bases from V and 5 bases from J, with 9 bases between. Germline V gives CDR1 SGDLS, CDR2 YYNGEE. Based on the CDR3 plus reference TRBV9 and TRBJ1-1, the full variable domain is DSGVTQTPKHLITATGQRVTLRCSPRSGDLSVYWYQQSLDQGLQFLIQYYNGEERAKGNILERFSAQQFPDLHSELNLSSLELGDSALYFCASSPVRTEAFFGQGTRLTVV.

The chain combines TRBV5-1 with TRBJ1-5; 10 nucleotides match TRBD1. Trimming at V came to 0 bases and at J to 6 bases, leaving 9 bases not matched to a gene. The V gene's germline CDR1 is SGHRS and CDR2 YFSETQ. CDR3 size: 17 residues. The CDR3 loop is CASSLGSGTGEGQPQHF. As DNA, the CDR3 is TGCGCCAGCAGCTTGGGATCCGGGACAGGGGAAGGTCAGCCCCAGCATTTT.

This clone appeared once. This sequence joins TRBV30 and TRBJ2-2, with D perhaps being TRBD1 or TRBD2 (6 bases each). The V end lost 2 bases, the J end lost 3 bases, and 13 bases lay between the germline ends. Germline V gives CDR1 GTSNPN, CDR2 SVGIG (reference sequence). The CDR3 contains 15 residues. The CDR3 DNA sequence: TGTGCCTGGAGTCCCCGGGGGCAGGACACCGGGGAGCTGTTTTTT. Encoded protein: CAWSPRGQDTGELFF.

The V call is TRBV6-5, the J call TRBJ2-3, with D perhaps matching TRBD1 (5 bases). The CDR3 has 13 amino acids. From germline, CDR1 is MNHEY and CDR2 SVGAGI. The V end lost 6 bases, the J end lost 2 bases, and 9 bases lay between the germline ends. CDR3 loop: CASRTGTTDTQYF. CDR3 in DNA: TGTGCCAGCAGAACAGGCACCACAGATACGCAGTATTTT.

This clone appeared once. This chain joins TRBV2 and TRBJ2-7; D is unresolved. The length of the CDR3 is 15 residues. The V end was cut by 3 bases, the J end by 0 bases, with 12 bases between. In germline, CDR1 is SNHLY, CDR2 FYNNEI. CDR3 sequence (DNA): TGTGCCAGCAGTGATAGTCTCGGCAGCTCCTACGAGCAGTACTTC. The encoded protein is CASSDSLGSSYEQYF.

This chain connects TRBV19 to TRBJ2-3, with TRBD2 matching over 10 bases. V lost 5 bases, J lost 2 bases, and 4 bases stayed unmatched. The germline V gene has CDR1 LNHDA and CDR2 SQIVND (reference sequence). This CDR3 has 15 amino acids. The CDR3 protein is CASSVLAGPTDTQYF. The CDR3 DNA follows: TGTGCCAGTAGTGTACTAGCGGGGCCCACAGATACGCAGTATTTT. Combining the CDR3 with reference TRBV19 and TRBJ2-3 gives the whole variable domain DGGITQSPKYLFRKEGQNVTLSCEQNLNHDAMYWYRQDPGQGLRLIYYSQIVNDFQKGDIAEGYSVSREKKESFPLTVTSAQKNPTAFYLCASSVLAGPTDTQYFGPGTRLTVL.

This chain links TRBV7-9 with TRBJ2-7, with D possibly matching TRBD1 (6 bases). V lost 6 bases, J lost 5 bases, and 17 bases lay in between. The CDR3 contains 14 residues. Germline V gene sequence: CDR1 SEHNR, CDR2 FQNEAQ (reference sequence). The CDR3 DNA is TGTGCCAGCAGTCATACAGGGAAGAGCCACGAGCAGTACTTC. Protein product: CASSHTGKSHEQYF.

V is TRBV5-1 and J is TRBJ2-3, with D possibly being TRBD1 (5 bases). In germline, CDR1 is SGHRS, CDR2 YFSETQ. The CDR3 has 14 amino acids. The germline V and J ends were trimmed by 2 bases and 2 bases, with 9 bases remaining between them. CDR3 protein: CASSLQETTDTQYF. The CDR3 DNA reads as TGCGCCAGCAGCTTACAGGAGACCACAGATACGCAGTATTTT.

V is TRBV11-2 and J is TRBJ1-2; D is uncertain. Germline V lookup: CDR1 SGHAT, CDR2 FQNNGV. V gave up 1 base and J gave up 0 bases, with 9 bases separating them. There are 15 residues in the CDR3. In DNA, the CDR3 is TGTGCCAGCAGCTTAGCTTTCGCTGCTAACTATGGCTACACCTTC. Residues: CASSLAFAANYGYTF.

The chain combines TRBV5-1 with TRBJ1-6, with D uncertain. The ends were cut back, 0 bases at V and 9 bases at J, with 16 bases in the middle. CDR1 is SGHRS and CDR2 is YFSETQ in the germline V gene. The CDR3 length is 16 residues. The CDR3 region is CASSLVQLGQGSPLHF. CDR3 in DNA: TGCGCCAGCAGCTTGGTCCAGCTAGGTCAAGGTTCACCCCTCCACTTT.

This clone has more than one count but fewer than ten. V and J are TRBV29-1 and TRBJ1-1; 7 bases map to TRBD1. The germline gives CDR1 SQVTM, CDR2 ANQGSEA. The ends lost 6 bases at V and 0 bases at J; junction bases unmatched: 4. CDR3 size: 13 residues. In nucleotides, the CDR3 is TGCAGCGTCACCGGGACAGTGAACACTGAAGCTTTCTTT. This gives the protein CSVTGTVNTEAFF. The variable domain in full, completed from reference TRBV29-1 and TRBJ1-1, reads SAVISQKPSRDICQRGTSLTIQCQVDSQVTMMFWYRQQPGQSLTLIATANQGSEATYESGFVIDKFPISRPNLTFSTLTVSNMSPEDSSIYLCSVTGTVNTEAFFGQGTRLTVV.

The chain carries TRBV6-6 and TRBJ2-1, with 7 bases identical to TRBD1. Germline V gene data show CDR1 as MNHNY and CDR2 as SVGAGI (reference sequence). V was pared by 6 bases and J by 6 bases, with 14 bases of the junction left unmatched. CDR3 length: 16 residues. The CDR3 spells CASSNVGGLGLNEQFF. The CDR3 DNA sequence: TGTGCCAGCAGCAATGTAGGGGGCTTAGGTCTCAATGAGCAGTTCTTC.